Below, 6 T cell receptor beta chains from the same sample are listed, as sequenced in a study of cytomegalovirus exposure and HLA in healthy donors. Researchers ran the PCR with 60 Vbeta and 13 Jbeta primers. Sequenced by immunoSEQ multiplex PCR; TCRdb stores in-frame clones only, minus some. The table lists around 150,000 clones. Sequencing was performed on PBMCs. These receptors were taken from a woman aged 60-75 years in good health and CMV-seronegative.

This rearrangement joins TRBV27 to TRBJ1-3; TRBD1 might be the D (6 bases). Trimming removed 8 bases at V and 0 bases at J, with 11 bases between. The germline V gene has CDR1 MNHEY and CDR2 SMNVEV (reference sequence). There are 14 residues in the CDR3. CDR3 bases: TGTGCCAGCGGGAACAGGGCCTCTGGAAACACCATATATTTT. Amino acids: CASGNRASGNTIYF.

CDR3 residues: CSVKRYDDSGNTIYF. The DNA for the CDR3 is TGCAGCGTGAAGCGGTATGATGATTCTGGAAACACCATATATTTT. The chain joins TRBV29-1 to TRBJ1-3; D remains ambiguous. Germline V CDR1 and CDR2: SQVTM, ANQGSEA. V lost 6 bases to trimming and J lost 1 base, with 16 bases between them. The CDR3 spans 15 residues.

The chain is built from TRBV6-6 and TRBJ2-7; a possible D gene is TRBD1 (6 bases). Trimming removed 5 bases from V and 0 bases from J, with 14 bases in between. Germline V gene sequence: CDR1 MNHNY, CDR2 SVGAGI (reference sequence). The CDR3 runs to 15 residues. CDR3 region: CASSLGQQYSYEQYF. CDR3 DNA sequence: TGTGCCAGCAGTCTAGGACAGCAGTACTCCTACGAGCAGTACTTC.

The chain combines TRBV5-1 with TRBJ1-5, with a possible D match to TRBD1 (5 bases). The CDR3 loop spans 15 amino acids. From germline, CDR1 is SGHRS and CDR2 YFSETQ. V lost 5 bases and J lost 5, with 17 bases in between. The CDR3 here is CASSPRGGVDQPQHF. In DNA, the CDR3 is TGCGCCAGCAGTCCCCGTGGGGGGGTAGATCAGCCCCAGCATTTT.

The chain recombines TRBV7-6 with TRBJ2-7; D not resolved. V was pared by 5 bases and J by 6 bases, with 11 bases between. Germline V gene lookup returns CDR1 SGHVS and CDR2 FNYEAQ. CDR3 size: 12 residues. The CDR3 region is CASSPQLLEQYF. CDR3 in DNA: TGTGCCAGCAGCCCCCAACTTCTCGAGCAGTACTTC.

The chain uses TRBV5-1 and TRBJ1-2; D is possibly TRBD1 (5 bases). Germline values: CDR1 SGHRS, CDR2 YFSETQ. The CDR3 covers 14 residues. Trimming cost V 9 bases and J 4 bases, with 19 bases left between them. CDR3 DNA sequence: TGCGCCACCTCGAATAAGACAGAGCCCTATGGCTACACCTTC. Its translation is CATSNKTEPYGYTF.